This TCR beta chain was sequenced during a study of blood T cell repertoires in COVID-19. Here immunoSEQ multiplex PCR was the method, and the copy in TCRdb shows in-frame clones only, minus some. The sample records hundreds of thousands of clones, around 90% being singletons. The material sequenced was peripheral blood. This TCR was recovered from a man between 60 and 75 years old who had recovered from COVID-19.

The DNA of the CDR3 is TGTGCCAGCAGTACGGGACAGCCCAATCAGCCCCAGCATTTT. This gives the protein CASSTGQPNQPQHF. This sequence joins TRBV27 and TRBJ1-5, with 7 bases identical to TRBD1. CDR1 and CDR2 (germline): MNHEY, SMNVEV (reference sequence). The J segment lost 3 bases and the V segment lost 5 bases, leaving 4 bases of the junction unmatched. This CDR3 is built from 14 residues.